This T cell receptor (beta chain) originates from a study of graft-versus-host responses after intestinal transplantation. Study background: Each of the recipients got a multivisceral, liver-intestinal, or isolated intestinal transplant. Each recipient received anti-thymocyte globulin induction, then tacrolimus and steroids for approximately three years.

The trim removed 5 bases at V and 6 bases at J, leaving 6 bases unmatched. The CDR3 is made up of 13 amino acids. Germline CDR1 SQVTM, CDR2 ANQGSEA. The protocol was immunoSEQ multiplex PCR, while the TCRdb copy is restricted to in-frame clones and leaves out a portion. The sample records approximately 24,000 clones, about 92% being singletons. The chain combines TRBV29-1 with TRBJ2-1; TRBD2 agrees at 8 bases. The sequences come from PBMCs, collected 18 days after transplant. The clonotype was recovered from a human patient who received an intestinal transplant, so some T cells may come from the graft donor. The DNA for the CDR3 is TGCAGCGTTCCGGGAGGGACGCCCAATGAGCAGTTCTTC. This translates into CSVPGGTPNEQFF.